This T cell receptor (beta chain) is drawn from a study of blood T cell repertoires in COVID-19. Per the authors' pipeline: Amplification of reference gene primers was used by the study to estimate nucleated cell counts. Here immunoSEQ multiplex PCR was the method, and the copy in TCRdb shows in-frame clones only, minus some. The V and J calls and clone size come from that table; D and trimming were worked out from the DNA. The sample gives around 280,000 clones, 86% of which show up once; approximately 2.2% is in the top ten. Germline V gives CDR1 MNHEY, CDR2 SVGAGI. The CDR3 totals 15 residues. V trimming: 6 bases; J trimming: 10 bases; junction bases outside the gene matches: 8.

V gene TRBV6-5 combines with J gene TRBJ1-6; TRBD1 agrees at 11 bases. This clonotype was obtained from a woman aged 25 to 39 who had recovered from COVID-19. The specimen was peripheral blood. CDR3 DNA: TGTGCCAGCAGGAGTCCGGGACAGGGGGAATCACCCCTCCACTTT. Its translation: CASRSPGQGESPLHF.